One sample yielded the 10 T cell receptor beta chains listed below, sequenced in a study of beta chain features in type 1 diabetes. Of the isolated RNA, all was reverse transcribed, and so the sequenced material was expressed TCRB transcripts. The method was immunoSEQ multiplex PCR; TCRdb's version includes in-frame clones alone and lacks a portion of them. The table has about 240,000 clones, roughly 30% seen once. Sequencing was carried out using central memory CD4+ T cells from blood. These receptors came from a man younger than 40 in good health.

This clone was observed a handful of times. V gene TRBV16 combines with J gene TRBJ1-4; D is undetermined. Germline loops: CDR1 KGHSY, CDR2 FQNENV. The CDR3 has 14 residues. The V gene lost 2 bases and the J gene lost 7 bases, with 11 bases spanning the gap. This CDR3 reads CASSQQAEGEKLFF. The CDR3 nucleotides read TGTGCCAGCAGCCAACAGGCGGAGGGTGAAAAACTGTTTTTT.

This chain connects TRBV15 to TRBJ2-5; D possibly corresponds to TRBD1 (6 bases). Germline values: CDR1 LNHNV, CDR2 YYDKDF (reference sequence). The CDR3 totals 15 residues. V gave up 1 base and J gave up 1 base, with 10 bases separating them. Written as DNA, the CDR3 is TGTGCCACCAGCAGAGCCGGACAGAGCCAAGAGACCCAGTACTTC. Translated: CATSRAGQSQETQYF.

The chain uses TRBV2 and TRBJ2-1, with 8 nucleotides matching TRBD2. The CDR3 covers 15 residues. The V gene end was trimmed by 4 bases and the J gene end by 0 bases; junction bases not matched to a gene: 2. Germline V gives CDR1 SNHLY, CDR2 FYNNEI. The CDR3 is CASSVREGSYNEQFF. The CDR3, as DNA: TGTGCCAGCAGTGTCCGGGAGGGCTCCTACAATGAGCAGTTCTTC.

The chain couples TRBV7-2 to TRBJ2-5, with 11 bases identical to TRBD2. The germline V gene encodes CDR1 SGHTA and CDR2 FQGNSA. With 1 base clipped from V and 5 bases from J, the junction kept 9 bases outside the gene matches. The CDR3 loop spans 17 amino acids. The CDR3 bases are TGTGCCAGCAGCTTAGTCACTAGCGGGGGAGAACGGGAGACCCAGTACTTC. Amino acids: CASSLVTSGGERETQYF.

This clone was observed a few times. The gene calls are TRBV5-5 and TRBJ2-5; D is possibly TRBD1 (5 bases). The J call may be incorrect, as the DNA end agrees better with TRBJ2-7. Per germline, CDR1 SGHKS and CDR2 YYEKEE (reference sequence). This CDR3 is built from 14 residues. The CDR3 region is CASSWGQTSYEQYF. DNA for the CDR3: TGTGCCAGCAGCTGGGGCCAGACGTCCTACGAGCAGTACTTC.

In nucleotides, the CDR3 is TGCGCCAGCAGTGAACTGACAGGGTACCGGATGCCATCCAATGAGCAGTTCTTC. Translation gives CASSELTGYRMPSNEQFF. The gene calls are TRBV10-2 and TRBJ2-1, with 7 nucleotides matching TRBD1. There are 18 residues in the CDR3. Germline V CDR1 and CDR2: WSHSY, SAAADI. Trimming removed 3 bases from V and 6 bases from J; junction bases left unmatched: 17.

The V call is TRBV4-3, the J call TRBJ2-5; either TRBD1 or TRBD2 may fit D (5 bases each). The CDR3 spans 15 residues. Germline assignment: CDR1 LGHNA and CDR2 YSLEER. V was shortened by 0 bases and J by 4 bases, with 12 bases between the two germline ends. CDR3 region: CASSQDLSGAETQYF. The CDR3 coding sequence is TGCGCCAGCAGCCAAGATCTCTCCGGGGCAGAGACCCAGTACTTC.

This chain connects TRBV7-8 to TRBJ1-5, with D unclear. The CDR3 spans 16 residues. The germline V and J ends were trimmed by 0 bases and 3 bases, with 12 bases remaining between them. CDR1 and CDR2 from the germline V gene are SGHVS and FQNEAQ. CDR3 residues: CASSLAQWENNQPQHF. CDR3 bases: TGTGCCAGCAGCTTAGCGCAATGGGAAAACAATCAGCCCCAGCATTTT.

A few counts support this clone. The rearrangement joins TRBV18 to TRBJ2-2; 7 nucleotides agree with TRBD1. The CDR3 has 15 residues. The germline gives CDR1 KGHSH, CDR2 LQKENI. The ends lost 4 bases at V and 7 bases at J; junction bases unmatched: 9. The CDR3 reads CASSQQTGPIGELFF. Written as DNA, the CDR3 is TGTGCCAGCTCACAACAGACAGGGCCCATCGGGGAGCTGTTTTTT.

With regard to this clone: Other DNA sequences within the sample encode an identical CDR3. The V gene is TRBV29-1, the J gene TRBJ1-1, with TRBD1 identical over 10 bases. Germline CDR1 SQVTM, CDR2 ANQGSEA. V shed 4 bases and J 4 bases; nucleotides not matched to a gene: 3. The CDR3 is 13 residues long. As DNA, the CDR3 is TGCAGCGTTGGGGACAGGGGAGCCACTGAAGCTTTCTTT. As protein: CSVGDRGATEAFF.